This is a list of T cell receptor beta chains from one sample in a study of blood T cell repertoires in COVID-19. The protocol was immunoSEQ multiplex PCR, while the TCRdb copy is restricted to in-frame clones and leaves out a portion. Here the sample spans approximately 300,000 clones, around 84% being singletons. Sequenced material: PBMCs or T cells enriched from blood (not recorded which). The receptors originated from a man aged 25-40 years who had recovered from COVID-19. The CDR3 runs from the conserved cysteine through the conserved F or W. A D gene is named only where the DNA matches it firmly.

V	J	D	CDR3
TRBV7-2	TRBJ2-3	.	CASSPWRSQPTF
TRBV5-8	TRBJ1-2	.	CASRQPNYGYTF
TRBV12-3/TRBV12-4	TRBJ1-2	.	CASSPGEVYGYTF
TRBV11-2	TRBJ2-4	.	CASSLTELQGIQYF
TRBV5-1	TRBJ1-2	.	CASSSGRAGTNYGYTF
TRBV24-1	TRBJ2-3	.	CATSGSGAPTDTQYF
TRBV24-1	TRBJ1-2	TRBD1	CATSDSGQGNYGYTF
TRBV19	TRBJ1-4	TRBD1	CASSTYRGTRDEKLFF
TRBV5-1	TRBJ1-1	.	CASSLAQGRYGGKAFF
TRBV7-9	TRBJ2-2	.	CASSPRQGPNTGELFF
TRBV24-1	TRBJ2-3	TRBD2	CATGRGGTDTQYF
TRBV29-1	TRBJ1-2	TRBD1	CSVGTGQNYGYTF
TRBV28	TRBJ2-2	TRBD1	CASSVLGGNTGELFF
TRBV11-3	TRBJ2-1	TRBD2	CASSPERGSYNEQFF
TRBV5-4	TRBJ2-5	TRBD2	CASSLTSGDQETQYF
TRBV30	TRBJ2-2	TRBD1	CAWRSGRTGGNTGELFF
TRBV5-5	TRBJ2-7	.	CASSPNPGSPYEQYF
TRBV5-6	TRBJ2-7	TRBD2	CASSDYAGLASYEQYF
TRBV5-1	TRBJ1-2	TRBD1	CASSLLTGGNYGYTF
TRBV28	TRBJ1-4	.	CASSLGGAMSEKLFF
TRBV7-6	TRBJ2-2	TRBD1	CASSFAGGNTGELFF
TRBV19	TRBJ2-1	.	CASSIGRRGSKQFF
TRBV15	TRBJ1-1	.	CATRREREAFF
TRBV5-8	TRBJ2-1	TRBD1	CASSTGQGIYNEQFF
TRBV2	TRBJ2-3	TRBD2	CASSVGRVTDTQYF
TRBV3-1/TRBV3-2	TRBJ2-7	.	CASRDQGAGQSYEQYF
TRBV14	TRBJ1-5	TRBD1	CASSRDRGDPQHF
TRBV5-4	TRBJ1-5	.	CASSPGRLQPQHF
TRBV30	TRBJ2-7	.	CAWSVKSQGFEQYF
TRBV6-6	TRBJ2-7	TRBD1	CASSGTGGMDEQYF
TRBV2	TRBJ2-3	TRBD2	CASSETLRTSGTTDTQYF
TRBV16	TRBJ2-2	TRBD2	CASSHPGDAGEAGELFF
TRBV4-1	TRBJ2-1	.	CASSQDLLRVSNEQFF
TRBV3-1/TRBV3-2	TRBJ1-2	TRBD1	CASSLGQSYGYTF
TRBV12-5	TRBJ2-5	TRBD2	CASGFTSGSTETQYF
TRBV24-1	TRBJ2-1	TRBD2	CATSDWGIGTSGKDEQFF
TRBV9	TRBJ2-1	.	CASSVGFLEGWVNEQFF
TRBV13	TRBJ2-2	TRBD1	CASSLVRPGGTGELFF
TRBV5-8	TRBJ2-5	TRBD1	CASSFAGQVQETQYF
TRBV2	TRBJ2-7	TRBD2	CASRGLAGSYEQYF